This TCR beta chain was profiled in a study of blood T cell repertoires in COVID-19. Germline lookup yields CDR1 SGHTA and CDR2 FQGNSA. V lost 5 bases to trimming and J lost 4 bases, with 14 bases between them. There are 14 residues in the CDR3. The data were produced by immunoSEQ multiplex PCR, yet TCRdb's version contains in-frame clones alone and is incomplete. The data hold approximately 150,000 clones, with roughly 82% observed a single time. The clonotype originates from a woman aged 45-65 years in a cohort sampled during active or convalescent COVID-19. Source material: peripheral blood. V and J are TRBV7-2 and TRBJ1-2; a possible D gene is TRBD1 (6 bases). CDR3: CASSQAGAGYGYTF. DNA for the CDR3: TGTGCCAGCAGCCAAGCGGGGGCAGGCTATGGCTACACCTTC.